Presented here are 8 T cell receptor beta chains from one specimen sequenced in a study of blood T cell repertoires in COVID-19. TCRdb keeps only in-frame clones here, not all; method: immunoSEQ multiplex PCR. The repertoire holds around 78,000 clones, 80% to 95% seen once, with more than 0.85% in the top ten. Sequenced input: peripheral blood. These receptors were obtained from a woman between 45 and 65 years old in a cohort sampled during active COVID-19.

V is TRBV29-1 and J is TRBJ2-7, with TRBD2 matching 9 bases. J was trimmed by 5 bases and V by 1 base; bases with no gene match: 6. The germline CDR1 and CDR2 sequences are SQVTM and ANQGSEA. The CDR3 loop spans 14 amino acids. The CDR3 nucleotides are TGCAGCGTTGAAGTAGGTAGCGGGAGTGACGAGCAGTACTTC. It translates to CSVEVGSGSDEQYF.

The rearrangement joins TRBV5-1 to TRBJ2-1, with 12 bases aligning to TRBD2. In germline, CDR1 is SGHRS, CDR2 YFSETQ. This CDR3 is 16 amino acids long. Trimming removed 1 base from V and 5 bases from J; junction bases left unmatched: 4. CDR3 nucleotide sequence: TGCGCCAGCAGCTTGTTCGGACTAGCGGGAAACAATGAGCAGTTCTTC. This sequence encodes CASSLFGLAGNNEQFF.

The table lists this clone with a count of one. The rearrangement links TRBV7-2 to TRBJ1-1; 8 bases match TRBD1. After removal of 5 bases from V and 5 bases from J, the junction contained 4 bases not matched to a gene. Germline V lookup: CDR1 SGHTA, CDR2 FQGNSA. The CDR3 sequence is 13 residues long. CDR3 DNA sequence: TGTGCCAGCAGCGACAGGGGTTGGACTGAAGCTTTCTTT. Translation gives CASSDRGWTEAFF.

The chain employs TRBV2 and TRBJ2-2; a weak D match, TRBD1 (6 bases). Trimming took 6 bases from V and 6 from J, leaving 11 bases between them. The CDR3 loop spans 13 amino acids. The germline V gene has CDR1 SNHLY and CDR2 FYNNEI. The CDR3 here is CASRDSPPGELFF. CDR3 nucleotides: TGTGCCAGCAGGGACAGTCCACCCGGGGAGCTGTTTTTT. Filled out from reference TRBV2 and TRBJ2-2, the complete variable domain reads EPEVTQTPSHQVTQMGQEVILRCVPISNHLYFYWYRQILGQKVEFLVSFYNNEISEKSEIFDDQFSVERPDGSNFTLKIRSTKLEDSAMYFCASRDSPPGELFFGEGSRLTVL.

This chain connects TRBV7-3 to TRBJ2-3; 8 nucleotides match TRBD2. CDR1 SGHTA and CDR2 FQGTGA come from the germline V gene. The CDR3 has 16 amino acids. With 7 bases clipped from V and 2 bases from J, the junction kept 11 bases outside the gene matches. The CDR3 DNA follows: TGTGCCAGCACCTCAGGGCTAGCGGGTCACACAGATACGCAGTATTTT. The encoded protein is CASTSGLAGHTDTQYF.

The chain couples TRBV27 to TRBJ1-1; D might be TRBD1 (6 bases). This CDR3 region has 15 residues. Trimming left V 8 bases short and J 0 bases short, with 16 bases between. CDR1 and CDR2 from the germline V gene are MNHEY and SMNVEV (reference sequence). The CDR3 DNA reads as TGTGCCAGCCAATGGGGGGCGGGAGTGAACACTGAAGCTTTCTTT. Translated: CASQWGAGVNTEAFF.

This clone was picked up one time. This chain uses TRBV5-1 with TRBJ2-5; D is uncertain. The CDR3 is made up of 14 amino acids. Trimming removed 1 base at V and 5 bases at J, with 12 bases between. Germline loops: CDR1 SGHRS, CDR2 YFSETQ. CDR3 bases: TGCGCCAGCAGCTTGCTAGTGGTTGGGGAGACCCAGTACTTC. Translation gives CASSLLVVGETQYF.

V gene TRBV15 combines with J gene TRBJ2-7; 12 bases fit TRBD2. The CDR3 extends over 16 amino acids. V was pared by 1 base and J by 7 bases, with 8 bases of the junction left unmatched. Germline V CDR1 and CDR2: LNHNV, YYDKDF (reference sequence). The CDR3 sequence: CATSRVTSGRRGEQYF. The CDR3 DNA follows: TGTGCCACCAGCAGAGTCACTAGCGGGAGGCGGGGGGAGCAGTACTTC.